Included here is one T cell receptor (beta chain) sequence, with context. The read ends 3 residues before the CDR3 terminus; that terminus is restored from the germline J gene. The data are from a study of T cells in women clearing cervical HPV infection. Study-level background: Case blood was drawn when the lesion was first found; control blood after infection became undetectable. For cases, blood was sampled a median about 150 days after lesion detection, interquartile range about 90 to 200 days.

Using immunoSEQ multiplex PCR, the repertoire was profiled, and TCRdb retains in-frame clones only, with some absent. Seen in this sample are about 33,000 clones; the ten most common clones hold approximately 8.4%. CDR3 length: 14 residues. Germline values: CDR1 SEHNR, CDR2 FQNEAQ (reference sequence). The chain joins TRBV7-9 to TRBJ1-1; D is ambiguous. Specimen: blood buffy coat. This TCR was recovered from a woman aged 18-70 years with a cervical HPV16 infection that either progressed to CIN3+ or cleared (not recorded which). CDR3 DNA, as far as it was read: TGTGCCAGCAGCCAGATCTCTGAGATGAATGAG. Translation gives CASSQISEMNE. The entire CDR3 reads CASSQISEMNEAFF.